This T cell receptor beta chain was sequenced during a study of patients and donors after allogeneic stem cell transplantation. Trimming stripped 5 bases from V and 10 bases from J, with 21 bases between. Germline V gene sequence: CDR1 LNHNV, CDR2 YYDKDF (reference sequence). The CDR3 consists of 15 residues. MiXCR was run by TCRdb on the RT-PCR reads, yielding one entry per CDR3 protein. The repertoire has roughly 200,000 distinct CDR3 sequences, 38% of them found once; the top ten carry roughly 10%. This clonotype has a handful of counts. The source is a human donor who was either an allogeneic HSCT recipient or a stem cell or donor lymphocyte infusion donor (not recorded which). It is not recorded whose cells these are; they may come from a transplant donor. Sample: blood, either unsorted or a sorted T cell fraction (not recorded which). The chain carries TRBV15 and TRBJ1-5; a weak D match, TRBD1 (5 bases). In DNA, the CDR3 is TGTGCCACCAGCCGAGGGACTTTGGGCCTTCGTCCCCAGCATTTT. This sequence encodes CATSRGTLGLRPQHF.